This T cell receptor beta chain was profiled in a study of T-cell reconstitution after alpha-beta-depleted transplantation in children. Study results and limitations: For some patients, TCRbeta diversity was high at day 60 because of recipient T cells and thymic progenitors that survived. After one year, T-cell counts and TCRbeta diversity mostly came from new T cells. After transplant, at about two months, alpha-beta T cells were reportedly derived from several hundred expanded graft clones.

Preparation of the TCRbeta library was carried out with unique molecular identifiers. TCRdb used MiXCR to reprocess the PCR reads, holding one entry per CDR3 protein. The repertoire holds 450,000 to 600,000 distinct CDR3 sequences, roughly 13% seen once, with roughly 2.3% in the top ten. V was cut by 3 bases and J by 2 bases, with 16 bases left in between. The CDR3 is made up of 17 amino acids. Germline values: CDR1 LNHNV, CDR2 YYDKDF (reference sequence). Many counts were recorded for this clonotype. The antigen is undetermined. The rearrangement links TRBV15 to TRBJ2-2, with D unresolved. The receptor's source is a male patient younger than 18 who had a stem cell transplant for acute myeloid leukemia, so the T cells may come from the graft donor. Sequencing was performed on PBMCs, mostly from graft donor cells, taken 360 days after TCRalphabeta/CD19-depleted stem cell transplant. This chain's CDR3 is CATSSPRSQFNTGELFF. In DNA form, the CDR3 reads TGTGCCACCAGCAGTCCCCGAAGTCAGTTTAACACCGGGGAGCTGTTTTTT.